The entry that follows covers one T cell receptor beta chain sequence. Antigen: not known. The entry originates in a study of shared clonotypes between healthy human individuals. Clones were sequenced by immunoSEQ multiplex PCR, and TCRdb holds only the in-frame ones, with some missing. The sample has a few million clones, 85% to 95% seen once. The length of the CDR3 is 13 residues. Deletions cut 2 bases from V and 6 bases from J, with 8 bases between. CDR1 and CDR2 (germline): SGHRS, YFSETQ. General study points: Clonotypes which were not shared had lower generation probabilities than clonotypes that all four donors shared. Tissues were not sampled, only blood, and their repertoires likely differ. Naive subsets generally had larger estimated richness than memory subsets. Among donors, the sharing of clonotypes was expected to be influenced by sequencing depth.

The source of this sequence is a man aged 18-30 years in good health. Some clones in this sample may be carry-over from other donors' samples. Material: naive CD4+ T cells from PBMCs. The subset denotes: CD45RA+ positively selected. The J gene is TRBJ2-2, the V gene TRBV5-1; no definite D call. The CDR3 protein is CASSFGSSGELFF. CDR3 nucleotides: TGCGCCAGCAGCTTCGGATCCTCCGGGGAGCTGTTTTTT.